The 28 T cell receptor beta chains reported below all come from one sample, sequenced in a study of blood T cell repertoires in COVID-19. Measured with immunoSEQ multiplex PCR; TCRdb has only the in-frame clones, and not every one. The data hold approximately 250,000 clones, with 70% to 90% observed a single time. The sequenced material came from PBMCs or T cells enriched from blood (not recorded which). The receptors come from a woman aged 25 to 39 who had recovered from COVID-19.

The rearrangement links TRBV28 to TRBJ1-2; weak D call: TRBD1 (6 bases). The CDR3 is made up of 15 amino acids. Germline loops: CDR1 MDHEN, CDR2 SYDVKM. Trimming stripped 3 bases from V and 4 bases from J, with 15 bases between. Here the CDR3 DNA reads TGTGCCAGCAGTTTCAGGTACAGGGTAGGCTATGGCTACACCTTC. Translating gives CASSFRYRVGYGYTF.

This clone was picked up a small number of times. The chain couples TRBV19 to TRBJ2-2, with a weak D call TRBD1 (5 bases). Germline-derived CDR1 and CDR2 are LNHDA and SQIVND (reference sequence). The CDR3 loop spans 15 amino acids. V shed 5 bases and J shed 0 bases, with 10 bases lying between them. The CDR3 spells CASSLRQSNTGELFF. For the CDR3, the DNA is TGTGCCAGTAGTCTACGACAGTCGAACACCGGGGAGCTGTTTTTT.

This clone has more than one count but fewer than ten. The chain couples TRBV27 to TRBJ1-2, with TRBD1 identical over 8 bases. Germline values: CDR1 MNHEY, CDR2 SMNVEV (reference sequence). The CDR3 has 15 amino acids. The V gene end was trimmed by 5 bases and the J gene end by 7 bases; junction bases not matched to a gene: 12. The CDR3 DNA reads as TGTGCCAGCAGTCCCCAAGGGCAGGGGGCCGGTGGCTACACCTTC. Its protein is CASSPQGQGAGGYTF.

J is TRBJ1-1 and V is TRBV27; 7 nucleotides align to TRBD1. The CDR3 spans 14 residues. Germline V CDR1 and CDR2: MNHEY, SMNVEV (reference sequence). V dropped 5 bases and J dropped 0; count of bases not matched to a gene: 3. DNA of the CDR3: TGTGCCAGCAGTCTGGGGACAGTGAACACTGAAGCTTTCTTT. Translation: CASSLGTVNTEAFF.

The J gene is TRBJ2-7, the V gene TRBV6-5, with D possibly matching TRBD1 (6 bases). The length of the CDR3 is 13 residues. Germline lookup yields CDR1 MNHEY and CDR2 SVGAGI. V was trimmed by 7 bases and J by 6 bases, leaving 16 bases between them. The CDR3 spells CASMLLGALEQYF. The CDR3 DNA is TGTGCCAGCATGCTTCTGGGGGCCCTCGAGCAGTACTTC.

The chain recombines TRBV5-4 with TRBJ2-7; 8 bases agree with TRBD2. Germline V gene data show CDR1 as SGHNT and CDR2 as YYREEE (reference sequence). CDR3 length: 12 residues. J lost 3 bases, V lost 4 bases, and 0 bases had no gene match. The CDR3 coding sequence is TGTGCCAGCAGCGCGGGGGGCTACGAGCAGTACTTC. Its protein product is CASSAGGYEQYF.

The chain couples TRBV3-1 (or the pseudogene TRBV3-2) to TRBJ2-1; D call uncertain. Per germline, CDR1 LGHDT and CDR2 YNNKEL (reference sequence). V dropped 0 bases and J dropped 0 bases, with 15 bases sitting between them. The CDR3 is 18 residues long. CDR3 in amino acids: CASSQEARATRSYNEQFF. CDR3 DNA sequence: TGTGCCAGCAGCCAAGAAGCACGAGCAACCCGCTCCTACAATGAGCAGTTCTTC.

The rearrangement joins TRBV6-4 to TRBJ2-2; 9 bases align to TRBD2. This CDR3 has 15 amino acids. Germline V lookup: CDR1 MRHNA, CDR2 SNTAGT. The J segment lost 4 bases and the V segment lost 5 bases, leaving 5 bases of the junction unmatched. The CDR3 here is CASSPGLATTGELFF. The DNA for the CDR3 is TGTGCCAGCAGTCCGGGACTAGCAACCACCGGGGAGCTGTTTTTT.

The chain recombines TRBV6-5 with TRBJ1-1; weak D call: TRBD1 (5 bases). Trimming removed 5 bases from V and 5 bases from J, with 12 bases in between. CDR3 size: 13 residues. The germline V gene has CDR1 MNHEY and CDR2 SVGAGI. The CDR3 bases are TGTGCCAGCAGTCTATGGAAGGGGACTGAAGCTTTCTTT. Amino acid sequence: CASSLWKGTEAFF.

This chain links TRBV9 with TRBJ1-3; 9 nucleotides agree with TRBD1. CDR1 SGDLS and CDR2 YYNGEE come from the germline V gene. CDR3 size: 19 residues. V lost 5 bases, J lost 0 bases, and 15 bases stayed unmatched. The CDR3 DNA reads TGTGCCAGCAGTCTGTCCGGGACAGGGTCGCCATACTCTGGAAACACCATATATTTT. Its protein product is CASSLSGTGSPYSGNTIYF.

This chain uses TRBV27 with TRBJ2-3; possibly TRBD1 for D (6 bases). Germline V gene data show CDR1 as MNHEY and CDR2 as SMNVEV (reference sequence). This CDR3 spans 16 amino acids. V was trimmed by 5 bases and J by 1 base, leaving 16 bases between them. The CDR3 nucleotides read TGTGCCAGCAGTAAAACAGGGCCCTACGGCACAGATACGCAGTATTTT. It translates to CASSKTGPYGTDTQYF.

V and J are TRBV11-3 and TRBJ2-2; no firm D call. Germline CDR1 SGHNT, CDR2 YENEEA. Trimming removed 0 bases from V and 3 bases from J, with 5 bases in between. The CDR3 extends over 14 amino acids. For the CDR3, the DNA is TGTGCCAGCAGCTTAGAGCGGTACACCGGGGAGCTGTTTTTT. It is translated as CASSLERYTGELFF.

The gene calls are TRBV19 and TRBJ1-5; D is unresolved. Trimming shortened V by 4 bases and J by 5 bases, and 12 bases separated the two germline ends. This CDR3 contains 14 residues. The germline gives CDR1 LNHDA, CDR2 SQIVND (reference sequence). The CDR3 coding sequence is TGTGCCAGTAGTAGGGCCACCCCCTATCAGCCCCAGCATTTT. Protein product: CASSRATPYQPQHF.

The chain links TRBV7-8 to TRBJ1-4, with TRBD1 matching 8 bases. Unmatched junction bases numbered 4, after V lost 4 bases and J lost 6 bases. The germline V gene encodes CDR1 SGHVS and CDR2 FQNEAQ. This CDR3 has 14 amino acids. The CDR3 loop is CASSYGQGYEKLFF. As DNA, the CDR3 is TGTGCCAGCAGCTACGGACAGGGCTATGAAAAACTGTTTTTT.

This clone was picked up one time. The V and J genes are TRBV19 and TRBJ2-1; a possible D gene is TRBD2 (5 bases). The length of the CDR3 is 14 residues. The germline V gene encodes CDR1 LNHDA and CDR2 SQIVND (reference sequence). Trimming shortened V by 7 bases and J by 4 bases, and 14 bases separated the two germline ends. CDR3 nucleotides: TGTGCCAGTACCGGGGAGAGACCTTACAATGAGCAGTTCTTC. Translation gives CASTGERPYNEQFF.

The chain couples TRBV3-1 (or the pseudogene TRBV3-2) to TRBJ1-6; D is unresolved. The CDR3 is made up of 13 amino acids. Germline values: CDR1 LGHDT, CDR2 YNNKEL (reference sequence). Deletions cut 0 bases from V and 16 bases from J, with 13 bases between. CDR3 coding DNA: TGTGCCAGCAGCCAAGATCGGGGTCAGAAGCTCCACTTT. Amino acid sequence: CASSQDRGQKLHF.

This rearrangement joins TRBV5-6 to TRBJ2-3, with D possibly TRBD2 on 6 matching bases. Trimming took 0 bases from V and 2 from J, leaving 10 bases between them. The CDR3 is made up of 15 amino acids. Germline CDR1 SGHDT, CDR2 YYEEEE. CDR3 in amino acids: CASSLVAGSTDTQYF. CDR3 in DNA: TGTGCCAGCAGCTTGGTGGCGGGGTCCACAGATACGCAGTATTTT.

The table lists this clone with a count of one. This sequence joins TRBV6-2 or TRBV6-3 and TRBJ2-1, with TRBD1 identical over 9 bases. Germline V gives CDR1 MNHEY, CDR2 SVGEGT. This CDR3 has 15 residues. Trimming removed 5 bases from V and 6 bases from J; junction bases left unmatched: 8. CDR3 DNA sequence: TGTGCCAGCAGTAAACTCCGGGACAGGGCCAATGAGCAGTTCTTC. It yields the protein CASSKLRDRANEQFF.

The genes are TRBV7-9 and TRBJ1-6; 7 nucleotides align to TRBD1. The length of the CDR3 is 16 residues. J gave up 3 bases and V 5 bases, and 7 bases lay outside the gene matches. Germline values: CDR1 SEHNR, CDR2 FQNEAQ (reference sequence). CDR3 in DNA: TGTGCCAGCAGCCCGTACAGGGGTAACTATAATTCACCCCTCCACTTT. It encodes CASSPYRGNYNSPLHF.

This chain links TRBV9 with TRBJ1-2, with D perhaps matching TRBD1 (6 bases). V was trimmed by 2 bases and J by 8 bases, leaving 25 bases between them. CDR1 is SGDLS, CDR2 YYNGEE, per germline. The CDR3 has 17 amino acids. The CDR3 DNA is TGTGCCAGCAGCGTCAGTCTAGGTCTGGGGGCCCAAGAGGGCTACACCTTC. Amino acids: CASSVSLGLGAQEGYTF.

The CDR3 DNA sequence: TGTGCCAGCAGCTCACTAGCGAGAGTCACCTACAATGAGCAGTTCTTC. Translating it yields CASSSLARVTYNEQFF. This sequence joins TRBV7-9 and TRBJ2-1, with 7 bases that match TRBD2. After removal of 4 bases from V and 2 bases from J, the junction contained 8 bases not matched to a gene. This CDR3 comprises 16 residues. Germline V gene lookup returns CDR1 SEHNR and CDR2 FQNEAQ (reference sequence).

This clone was seen once. This chain connects TRBV5-1 to TRBJ1-3; no reliable D call. V lost 2 bases and J lost 8, with 8 bases in between. The CDR3 sequence is 12 residues long. CDR1 and CDR2 from the germline V gene are SGHRS and YFSETQ. The CDR3, as DNA: TGCGCCAGCAGCTTAGACGAGGACACCATATATTTT. This translates into CASSLDEDTIYF.

Here the CDR3 DNA reads TGTGCCAGCAGCTCCGGCGGGGGAGCAGAGACCCAGTACTTC. This sequence encodes CASSSGGGAETQYF. This rearrangement joins TRBV11-2 to TRBJ2-5, with 7 bases aligning to TRBD2. After removal of 4 bases from V and 4 bases from J, the junction contained 6 bases not matched to a gene. Germline values: CDR1 SGHAT, CDR2 FQNNGV. This CDR3 has 14 amino acids.

Written as DNA, the CDR3 is TGTGCCAGCAGGGGACAGGGGGCTCAGCCCCAGCATTTT. Its translation is CASRGQGAQPQHF. This chain links TRBV2 with TRBJ1-5; 12 bases are a match to TRBD1. This CDR3 contains 13 residues. Germline CDR1 reads SNHLY; CDR2 reads FYNNEI. The junction had 0 bases not matched to a gene; V was cut back by 6 bases and J by 6 bases.

The V gene is TRBV27, the J gene TRBJ2-1; 8 positions match TRBD1. V was pared by 6 bases and J by 3 bases, with 7 bases of the junction left unmatched. This CDR3 is 15 amino acids long. Germline assignment: CDR1 MNHEY and CDR2 SMNVEV (reference sequence). Here the CDR3 DNA reads TGTGCCAGCAGCTCCGACAGGGGTCACTACAATGAGCAGTTCTTC. The encoded protein is CASSSDRGHYNEQFF.

The gene calls are TRBV28 and TRBJ1-2, with 7 bases aligning to TRBD1. From germline, CDR1 is MDHEN and CDR2 SYDVKM. The CDR3 runs to 11 residues. V trimming: 7 bases; J trimming: 4 bases; junction bases outside the gene matches: 0. The CDR3: CASTGGYGYTF. The CDR3 DNA reads TGTGCCAGCACAGGGGGCTATGGCTACACCTTC.

This chain uses TRBV4-1 with TRBJ1-4; D remains unclear. This CDR3 comprises 16 residues. V lost 0 bases and J lost 4, with 12 bases in between. The germline V gene has CDR1 MGHRA and CDR2 YSYEKL. CDR3 sequence: CASSQEIMRINEKLFF. In DNA form, the CDR3 reads TGCGCCAGCAGCCAAGAAATCATGCGGATTAATGAAAAACTGTTTTTT.

The chain carries TRBV4-2 and TRBJ1-1, with a possible D match to TRBD1 (5 bases). Per the germline V gene, CDR1 is LGHNA and CDR2 is YNFKEQ. V was shortened by 1 base and J by 5 bases, with 14 bases between the two germline ends. This CDR3 contains 15 residues. The CDR3 loop reads CASSQVFGGWTEAFF. The CDR3 bases are TGTGCCAGCAGCCAAGTTTTCGGGGGGTGGACTGAAGCTTTCTTT.